This is a list of T cell receptor beta chains from one sample in a study of T cell responses to AZD1222 COVID-19 vaccine. Method: immunoSEQ multiplex PCR; TCRdb's copy keeps in-frame clones and lacks some. This table has more than 110,000 clones, approximately 86% appearing once. Sample: peripheral blood, taken on day 0 of AZD1222 vaccination. The source is an adult in good health. Both conserved end residues are part of each CDR3. A D gene is named only where the DNA matches it firmly. Clone size is shown for a subset of rows, as once, few, many or a class of expanded clone.

V gene	J gene	D gene	clone size	CDR3 protein	CDR3 DNA
TRBV18	TRBJ1-2	-	-	CASSPSDGHYGYTF	TGTGCCAGCTCACCGAGCGACGGACACTATGGCTACACCTTC
TRBV5-1	TRBJ1-1	TRBD1	-	CASSSAGGYTEAFF	TGCGCCAGCAGTTCGGCAGGGGGCTACACTGAAGCTTTCTTT
TRBV13	TRBJ2-1	-	-	CASSLEDYNEQFF	TGTGCCAGCAGCTTAGAAGACTACAATGAGCAGTTCTTC
TRBV7-3	TRBJ2-1	-	-	CASSPDSLYDNEQFF	TGTGCCAGCAGCCCGGACTCCCTATACGACAATGAGCAGTTCTTC
TRBV15	TRBJ2-7	-	-	CATSREGTLRRYEQYF	TGTGCCACCAGCAGAGAGGGTACTTTAAGGCGGTACGAGCAGTACTTC
TRBV7-6	TRBJ2-2	-	few	CASSLEGRYTGELFF	TGTGCCAGCAGCTTAGAAGGGAGGTACACCGGGGAGCTGTTTTTT
TRBV19	TRBJ1-1	-	-	CASMWTTGDTEAFF	TGTGCCAGTATGTGGACCACGGGGGACACTGAAGCTTTCTTT
TRBV30	TRBJ1-6	-	-	CAWSRDPRDSPLHF	TGTGCCTGGAGTAGGGACCCAAGGGATTCACCCCTCCACTTT
TRBV7-2	TRBJ2-1	-	-	CASSWLHSSDEQFF	TGTGCCAGCAGCTGGCTTCACTCGTCGGATGAGCAGTTCTTC
TRBV6-2/TRBV6-3	TRBJ2-2	-	-	CASSKTRVGELFF	TGTGCCAGCAGTAAGACTAGGGTGGGGGAGCTGTTTTTT
TRBV4-3	TRBJ2-1	-	few	CASSQDLRNEQFF	TGCGCCAGCAGCCAAGACCTACGGAATGAGCAGTTCTTC
TRBV4-2	TRBJ2-7	TRBD1	-	CASSQTTGQASYEQYF	TGTGCCAGCAGCCAAACAACGGGACAGGCCTCCTACGAGCAGTACTTC
TRBV15	TRBJ2-7	TRBD2	once	CATSRGLAGVYEQYF	TGTGCCACCAGCAGGGGACTAGCGGGAGTCTACGAGCAGTACTTC
TRBV25-1	TRBJ2-1	-	-	CASSHNDPYNEQFF	TGTGCCAGCAGCCACAATGACCCCTACAATGAGCAGTTCTTC
TRBV9	TRBJ2-7	TRBD1	-	CASSVRGSANEQYF	TGTGCCAGCAGCGTCAGGGGGAGTGCCAACGAGCAGTACTTC
TRBV5-1	TRBJ1-6	-	-	CASSDSPNSPLHF	TGCGCCAGCAGCGACAGCCCGAATTCACCCCTCCACTTT
TRBV7-9	TRBJ1-1	TRBD1	-	CASSEGGQMNTEAFF	TGTGCCAGCAGCGAGGGGGGACAGATGAACACTGAAGCTTTCTTT
TRBV3-1/TRBV3-2	TRBJ2-2	TRBD2	-	CASSQRGTSVGELFF	TGTGCCAGCAGCCAAAGAGGGACTAGTGTTGGGGAGCTGTTTTTT
TRBV7-2	TRBJ2-2	-	once	CASSRDSTNTGELFF	TGTGCCAGCAGCCGGGACTCGACGAACACCGGGGAGCTGTTTTTT
TRBV4-2	TRBJ2-1	-	-	CASSQETPPPDEQFF	TGTGCCAGCAGCCAAGAAACCCCGCCTCCGGATGAGCAGTTCTTC
TRBV5-1	TRBJ1-5	-	-	CASSLGGPGGNQPQHF	TGCGCCAGCAGCTTGGGAGGGCCGGGCGGCAATCAGCCCCAGCATTTT
TRBV9	TRBJ2-5	-	few	CASSPREGNQETQYF	TGTGCCAGCAGCCCCCGCGAAGGGAATCAAGAGACCCAGTACTTC
TRBV4-1	TRBJ1-1	-	once	CASSQRGLNTEAFF	TGCGCCAGCAGCCAGCGTGGGCTCAACACTGAAGCTTTCTTT
TRBV28	TRBJ1-2	-	-	CASSLGGHRNYGYTF	TGTGCCAGCAGTTTAGGAGGACATCGCAACTATGGCTACACCTTC
TRBV9	TRBJ1-1	-	-	CASSGELAAEAFF	TGTGCCAGCAGCGGGGAGCTAGCGGCAGAAGCTTTCTTT
TRBV30	TRBJ1-6	-	-	CAWSADGVDSPLHF	TGTGCCTGGAGTGCCGATGGGGTGGATTCACCCCTCCACTTT
TRBV7-2	TRBJ2-7	-	-	CASSFAGTEYEQYF	TGTGCCAGCAGCTTCGCCGGGACTGAGTACGAGCAGTACTTC
TRBV19	TRBJ2-3	-	-	CASMKGDSLTDTQYF	TGTGCCAGTATGAAGGGGGACTCCCTGACAGATACGCAGTATTTT
TRBV10-3	TRBJ1-5	-	-	CAISEKGNQPQHF	TGTGCCATCAGTGAGAAGGGAAATCAGCCCCAGCATTTT
TRBV5-5	TRBJ2-7	TRBD1	-	CASSPYYRDRVLPFEQYF	TGTGCCAGCAGCCCTTACTACCGGGACAGGGTTCTTCCATTCGAGCAGTACTTC
TRBV7-2	TRBJ1-2	-	-	CASTSPGRTLYGYTF	TGTGCCAGCACCTCCCCTGGGAGAACCTTATATGGCTACACCTTC
TRBV9	TRBJ2-7	TRBD2	-	CASSVQPSGREMSYEQYF	TGTGCCAGCAGCGTACAGCCTAGCGGGAGGGAAATGTCCTACGAGCAGTACTTC
TRBV6-5	TRBJ2-2	-	-	CASSYFTTGELFF	TGTGCCAGCAGTTACTTCACCACCGGGGAGCTGTTTTTT
TRBV29-1	TRBJ2-7	-	-	CSVGEGDEQYF	TGCAGCGTGGGGGAGGGGGACGAGCAGTACTTC
TRBV24-1	TRBJ1-2	TRBD1	-	CATQGVNYGYTF	TGTGCCACACAGGGGGTGAACTATGGCTACACCTTC
TRBV9	TRBJ2-1	-	once	CASSERGREALNEQFF	TGTGCCAGCAGCGAGAGGGGGCGGGAGGCTCTAAATGAGCAGTTCTTC